This is a list of T cell receptor beta chains from one sample in a study of beta chain features in type 1 diabetes. Libraries were prepared by immunoSEQ multiplex PCR; TCRdb keeps only in-frame clonotypes and omits some of them. The table has some 63,000 clones, about three fifths seen once; the top ten hold 2.2%. The specimen sequenced was Tregs from blood. These receptors were obtained from a woman under 30 in good health. Each CDR3 is given with its conserved first and last residue. A D gene is named only where the DNA matches it firmly. Clone size, where shown, is once, few, many, or a class for clones that have expanded.

clone_size j_call v_call d_call cdr3_aa cdr3_nt
- TRBJ2-7 TRBV18 - CASSPRAAYEQYF TGTGCCAGCTCACCACGGGCCGCCTACGAGCAGTACTTC
- TRBJ1-2 TRBV11-1 - CASSLRFGKGYTF TGTGCCAGCAGCTTACGCTTTGGCAAAGGCTACACCTTC
few TRBJ1-1 TRBV14 - CASSQFPMNTEAFF TGTGCCAGCAGCCAATTTCCTATGAACACTGAAGCTTTCTTT
- TRBJ1-6 TRBV7-9 - CASSLSTTFDYNSPLHF TGTGCCAGCAGCTTATCTACCACCTTCGATTATAATTCACCCCTCCACTTT
- TRBJ2-7 TRBV9 - CASSVDSRTGIEQYF TGTGCCAGCAGCGTAGATTCTCGTACAGGAATAGAGCAGTACTTC
few TRBJ2-1 TRBV7-2 TRBD2 CASSPGLAVYNEQFF TGTGCCAGCAGCCCGGGACTAGCGGTCTACAATGAGCAGTTCTTC
few TRBJ2-7 TRBV7-2 TRBD2 CASAKEAGDYEQYF TGTGCCAGCGCAAAGGAGGCGGGGGACTACGAGCAGTACTTC
- TRBJ2-7 TRBV5-4 TRBD2 CASGPGTSAYEQYF TGTGCCAGCGGCCCTGGGACTAGCGCCTACGAGCAGTACTTC
- TRBJ1-1 TRBV5-1 - CASSLGGHTNTEAFF TGCGCCAGCAGCTTGGGGGGACACACGAACACTGAAGCTTTCTTT
- TRBJ2-4 TRBV11-3 TRBD1 CASSLPLGQGRLAKNIQYF TGTGCCAGCAGCTTACCCCTCGGACAGGGCAGACTAGCCAAAAACATTCAGTACTTC
- TRBJ2-1 TRBV29-1 TRBD1 CSVGAGTGTYNEQFF TGCAGCGTTGGAGCCGGGACAGGGACATACAATGAGCAGTTCTTC
once TRBJ1-6 TRBV5-1 - CASSLDQGYYSPLHF TGCGCCAGCAGCTTGGACCAGGGATACTATTCACCCCTCCACTTT
- TRBJ2-2 TRBV29-1 TRBD1 CSVEKRTGDTGELFF TGCAGCGTTGAAAAACGAACAGGGGACACCGGGGAGCTGTTTTTT
- TRBJ1-2 TRBV7-9 - CASSLASVTSHYGYTF TGTGCCAGCAGCTTAGCGTCGGTCACCTCTCACTATGGCTACACCTTC
- TRBJ2-2 TRBV7-3 TRBD1 CASSRTGVTGELFF TGTGCCAGCAGCCGGACAGGGGTAACCGGGGAGCTGTTTTTT
- TRBJ1-2 TRBV19 - CASSLRTFGYTF TGTGCCAGTAGTTTACGGACTTTTGGCTACACCTTC
- TRBJ2-1 TRBV7-7 - CASSLAGVYNEQFF TGTGCTAGCAGCTTAGCAGGAGTCTACAATGAGCAGTTCTTC
- TRBJ2-7 TRBV6-6 - CASSQQGGEQYF TGTGCCAGCAGTCAACAGGGAGGGGAGCAGTACTTC
- TRBJ2-1 TRBV7-2 TRBD2 CASSSRGAGGYNNEQFF TGTGCCAGCAGCTCCCGTGGAGCGGGAGGGTACAACAATGAGCAGTTCTTC
- TRBJ2-5 TRBV7-9 TRBD2 CASSLAQVAGVQETQYF TGTGCCAGCAGCTTAGCGCAGGTAGCGGGAGTCCAAGAGACCCAGTACTTC
once TRBJ1-5 TRBV6-1 - CASSDNPGVQPQHF TGTGCCAGCAGTGACAATCCAGGGGTGCAGCCCCAGCATTTT
few TRBJ2-5 TRBV7-9 - CASSIGRGETQYF TGTGCCAGCAGCATTGGACGGGGAGAGACCCAGTACTTC
- TRBJ2-7 TRBV10-2 TRBD2 CASSRLAGVSYEQYF TGCGCCAGCAGTAGACTAGCGGGAGTCTCCTACGAGCAGTACTTC
- TRBJ1-2 TRBV6-6 - CASSREVNYGYTF TGTGCCAGCAGTCGAGAAGTTAACTATGGCTACACCTTC
- TRBJ2-1 TRBV10-3 TRBD2 CAISEIGSGRSSYNEQFF TGTGCCATCAGTGAGATAGGTAGCGGGAGGAGCTCCTACAATGAGCAGTTCTTC
- TRBJ2-3 TRBV7-3 TRBD1 CASSLEGAGDTQYF TGTGCCAGCAGCTTAGAGGGGGCCGGAGATACGCAGTATTTT
- TRBJ2-5 TRBV9 - CASSVGAARETQYF TGTGCCAGCAGCGTGGGGGCTGCCCGGGAGACCCAGTACTTC
- TRBJ2-1 TRBV5-6 - CASSLSTGRSYNEQFF TGTGCCAGCAGCTTGTCGACAGGGAGGTCCTACAATGAGCAGTTCTTC
once TRBJ1-2 TRBV5-4 - CASSLTGSDYGYTF TGTGCCAGCAGCTTGACAGGGTCCGACTATGGCTACACCTTC
- TRBJ1-2 TRBV11-2 - CASSLGAGGYTF TGTGCCAGCAGCTTAGGGGCAGGGGGCTACACCTTC
- TRBJ1-6 TRBV16 TRBD1 CASSPSGTGAGGLHF TGTGCCAGCAGCCCTTCGGGGACAGGGGCTGGAGGCCTCCACTTT
- TRBJ2-1 TRBV5-1 - CASSFTDGNEQFF TGCGCCAGCAGCTTCACCGACGGGAATGAGCAGTTCTTC
- TRBJ2-3 TRBV5-1 - CASSLEGVDTQYF TGCGCCAGCAGCTTGGAAGGGGTAGATACGCAGTATTTT
- TRBJ1-2 TRBV2 - CASRGGPSYGYTF TGTGCCAGCAGGGGGGGGCCTAGCTATGGCTACACCTTC
- TRBJ1-1 TRBV19 - CASSVQVWGTEAFF TGTGCCAGTAGTGTACAGGTATGGGGCACTGAAGCTTTCTTT
few TRBJ2-3 TRBV4-3 TRBD1 CASSRPGQGMDTQYF TGCGCCAGCAGCCGCCCGGGACAGGGGATGGATACGCAGTATTTT
few TRBJ2-3 TRBV7-2 TRBD2 CASSLDSPAGGSTDTQYF TGTGCCAGCAGCTTAGATTCGCCGGCGGGGGGATCCACAGATACGCAGTATTTT
- TRBJ1-2 TRBV19 - CASATGRGYTF TGTGCCAGCGCGACAGGCCGGGGCTACACCTTC
- TRBJ1-2 TRBV4-2 - CASSHTPEGRGYTF TGTGCCAGCAGCCATACCCCGGAGGGTCGTGGCTACACCTTC
- TRBJ2-7 TRBV29-1 TRBD1 CSVEGDRSYEQYF TGCAGCGTTGAGGGGGACAGAAGCTACGAGCAGTACTTC
once TRBJ1-1 TRBV19 TRBD1 CASREQGRSEAFF TGTGCCAGTAGGGAACAGGGGCGGTCTGAAGCTTTCTTT
- TRBJ2-5 TRBV30 - CAWKSGLQETQYF TGTGCCTGGAAATCAGGACTACAAGAGACCCAGTACTTC
- TRBJ2-3 TRBV6-5 - CASSYSYSDTQYF TGTGCCAGCAGTTACAGCTACTCAGATACGCAGTATTTT
- TRBJ2-3 TRBV5-1 TRBD2 CASSISGVRTDTQYF TGCGCCAGCAGCATTAGCGGGGTCCGGACAGATACGCAGTATTTT
- TRBJ2-5 TRBV9 TRBD2 CASSVGTSETRWLETQYF TGTGCCAGCAGCGTCGGGACTAGCGAGACCCGATGGCTCGAGACCCAGTACTTC
- TRBJ2-6 TRBV5-4 TRBD2 CASSWGGFAGANVLTF TGTGCCAGCAGCTGGGGGGGGTTCGCTGGGGCCAACGTCCTGACTTTC
once TRBJ2-7 TRBV11-2 TRBD1 CASSSGGVEQYF TGTGCCAGCAGCTCAGGGGGCGTCGAGCAGTACTTC
few TRBJ2-7 TRBV19 TRBD1 CASSRTGGYEQYF TGTGCCAGTAGTCGGACAGGGGGCTACGAGCAGTACTTC
few TRBJ2-1 TRBV19 - CASSIRAGIGVEQFF TGTGCCAGTAGTATAAGGGCGGGGATAGGCGTTGAGCAGTTCTTC
once TRBJ2-7 TRBV27 TRBD1 CASSFGFRDRGRYEQYF TGTGCCAGCAGTTTTGGGTTTCGGGACAGGGGGCGCTACGAGCAGTACTTC
- TRBJ2-7 TRBV2 TRBD1 CASWTGGTYEQYF TGTGCCAGCTGGACAGGGGGGACCTACGAGCAGTACTTC
- TRBJ1-5 TRBV6-5 - CASIGQGGYQPQHF TGTGCCAGCATCGGCCAGGGCGGTTATCAGCCCCAGCATTTT
- TRBJ2-5 TRBV5-1 - CASSLTSRQETQYF TGCGCCAGCAGCTTGACTAGCCGTCAAGAGACCCAGTACTTC
- TRBJ2-3 TRBV5-1 - CASSIEGSTDTQYF TGCGCCAGCAGTATAGAGGGCAGCACAGATACGCAGTATTTT